Shown below are 19 T cell receptor beta chains from a single sample sequenced in a study of OX40 agonist ivuxolimab in advanced cancers. Measured with immunoSEQ multiplex PCR; TCRdb has only the in-frame clones, and not every one. The table includes about 72,000 clones, roughly 90% detected once. The sequencing used CD4+ or CD8+ T cells sorted from blood, collected in a trial of the OX40 agonist ivuxolimab. The receptors were sampled from an adult with an advanced solid tumor such as melanoma, head and neck, liver or kidney cancer.

This sequence joins TRBV10-2 and TRBJ2-5, with 11 bases lining up with TRBD2. V was clipped by 2 bases and J by 0 bases; unmatched bases: 2. From germline, CDR1 is WSHSY and CDR2 SAAADI. This CDR3 has 16 amino acids. CDR3 sequence (DNA): TGCGCCAGCAGTGAGGTTAGCGGGGGGGACCAAGAGACCCAGTACTTC. Translating it yields CASSEVSGGDQETQYF.

This clone was detected once. The chain uses TRBV28 and TRBJ2-2; D may be TRBD1 or TRBD2 (5 bases each). V lost 3 bases and J lost 6, with 14 bases in between. The CDR3 has 15 residues. Germline V gene lookup returns CDR1 MDHEN and CDR2 SYDVKM. CDR3 region: CASSFRARGAGELFF. The CDR3 region has the DNA TGTGCCAGCAGTTTCCGGGCCCGGGGCGCCGGGGAGCTGTTTTTT.

This rearrangement joins TRBV2 to TRBJ1-2; 9 bases align to TRBD1. The CDR3 is 14 amino acids. V trimming: 6 bases; J trimming: 4 bases; junction bases outside the gene matches: 6. The germline V gene encodes CDR1 SNHLY and CDR2 FYNNEI. The DNA for the CDR3 is TGTGCCAGCAGGACGGGACAGGGCCCCTATGGCTACACCTTC. It yields the protein CASRTGQGPYGYTF.

V usage is TRBV18 and J usage is TRBJ2-5; D unclear. The CDR3 is 12 residues long. V gave up 3 bases and J gave up 5 bases, with 7 bases separating them. The germline CDR1 and CDR2 sequences are KGHSH and LQKENI. CDR3 amino acids: CASSPTVETQYF. Written as DNA, the CDR3 is TGTGCCAGCTCACCGACGGTTGAGACCCAGTACTTC.

V gene TRBV19 combines with J gene TRBJ2-7; D is perhaps TRBD1 (6 bases). V shed 6 bases and J shed 3 bases, with 18 bases lying between them. Germline V gives CDR1 LNHDA, CDR2 SQIVND (reference sequence). There are 15 residues in the CDR3. The CDR3 sequence is CASREEQGSIYEQYF. The CDR3 bases are TGTGCCAGTAGAGAAGAACAGGGATCCATCTACGAGCAGTACTTC.

The genes are TRBV21-1 and TRBJ2-1; the table's D call, TRBD1, has no DNA check behind it. TRBV21-1 is classified as a pseudogene. The CDR3 covers 16 residues. CDR3 loop: CASSDQTGWACDEQFF. The CDR3 DNA follows: TGTGCCAGCAGTGACCAGACAGGGTGGGCTTGTGATGAGCAGTTCTTC.

The chain carries TRBV5-1 and TRBJ1-3; D perhaps matches TRBD1 (5 bases). Germline values: CDR1 SGHRS, CDR2 YFSETQ. Trimming shortened V by 3 bases and J by 0 bases, and 7 bases separated the two germline ends. The CDR3 is 14 amino acids. CDR3 sequence (DNA): TGCGCCAGCAGCTCTACAGGCTCTGGAAACACCATATATTTT. It codes for CASSSTGSGNTIYF.

The rearrangement uses TRBV7-2 and TRBJ1-2, with unresolved D. V was shortened by 4 bases and J by 4 bases, with 7 bases between the two germline ends. The CDR3 sequence is 12 residues long. Germline V gene lookup returns CDR1 SGHTA and CDR2 FQGNSA. CDR3 residues: CASSSLGYGYTF. CDR3 nucleotides: TGTGCCAGCAGCTCGTTGGGCTATGGCTACACCTTC.

The genes are TRBV4-3 and TRBJ1-2; TRBD1 matches 8 bases. The CDR3 totals 19 residues. V lost 0 bases to trimming and J lost 4 bases; unmatched junction nucleotides: 16. Germline loops: CDR1 LGHNA, CDR2 YSLEER. For the CDR3, the DNA is TGCGCCAGCAGCCAAGAGCCTTCCGGGACAGGCATTCCCGTCTATGGCTACACCTTC. Amino acids: CASSQEPSGTGIPVYGYTF.

By sample share, this clone is medium-sized. The chain uses TRBV27 and TRBJ2-7; TRBD1 aligns across 8 bases. Trimming cost V 4 bases and J 2 bases; bases outside gene matches: 4. CDR3 length: 14 residues. Per the germline V gene, CDR1 is MNHEY and CDR2 is SMNVEV (reference sequence). CDR3 in amino acids: CASSWRQGPYEQYF. CDR3 coding DNA: TGTGCCAGCAGTTGGAGACAGGGGCCCTACGAGCAGTACTTC.

The sample holds one count of this clone. J is TRBJ2-5 and V is TRBV29-1; possible D gene TRBD2, 5 bases. The CDR3 is made up of 11 amino acids. V lost 5 bases, J lost 4 bases, and 8 bases lay in between. Germline V CDR1 and CDR2: SQVTM, ANQGSEA. The chain's CDR3 is CSVFRGETQYF. The CDR3 nucleotides are TGCAGCGTTTTCCGGGGAGAGACCCAGTACTTC.

V usage is TRBV7-2 and J usage is TRBJ2-7; D uncertain. The CDR3 is 14 amino acids. Germline lookup yields CDR1 SGHTA and CDR2 FQGNSA. Trimming shortened V by 5 bases and J by 3 bases, and 14 bases separated the two germline ends. The CDR3, as DNA: TGTGCCAGCAGCCCCCCCCCGGGCTACTACGAGCAGTACTTC. Translation: CASSPPPGYYEQYF.

The chain recombines TRBV27 with TRBJ2-7, with 9 positions matching TRBD1. Unmatched junction bases numbered 12, after V lost 8 bases and J lost 4 bases. Germline-derived CDR1 and CDR2 are MNHEY and SMNVEV (reference sequence). The CDR3 totals 15 residues. As DNA, the CDR3 is TGTGCCAGCCGTTCGGGGGGACAGGGAGAATACGAGCAGTACTTC. Its protein is CASRSGGQGEYEQYF.

The chain combines TRBV28 with TRBJ1-1; TRBD1 matches at 9 bases. Trimming cost V 2 bases and J 5 bases; bases outside gene matches: 3. CDR1 is MDHEN and CDR2 is SYDVKM in the germline V gene. CDR3 length equals 14 residues. CDR3 region: CASSLLDRGTEAFF. The CDR3, as DNA: TGTGCCAGCAGTTTACTGGACAGGGGAACTGAAGCTTTCTTT. Complete variable domain (other parts from reference TRBV28 and TRBJ1-1): DVKVTQSSRYLVKRTGEKVFLECVQDMDHENMFWYRQDPGLGLRLIYFSYDVKMKEKGDIPEGYSVSREKKERFSLILESASTNQTSMYLCASSLLDRGTEAFFGQGTRLTVV.

V gene TRBV4-1 combines with J gene TRBJ2-1; weak D call: TRBD2 (6 bases). With 1 base removed from V and 6 bases from J, the gap between germline ends came to 16 bases. Per germline, CDR1 MGHRA and CDR2 YSYEKL. CDR3 size: 16 residues. For the CDR3, the DNA is TGCGCCAGCAGCCAAGTAGCGGCTAGCAGTATCAATGAGCAGTTCTTC. Its translation is CASSQVAASSINEQFF.

This chain connects TRBV7-2 to TRBJ2-3; D gene uncertain. The V end was cut by 3 bases, the J end by 6 bases, with 13 bases between. Germline V gives CDR1 SGHTA, CDR2 FQGNSA. This CDR3 spans 14 amino acids. The CDR3 sequence is CASSLYVGMDTQYF. Written as DNA, the CDR3 is TGTGCCAGCAGCTTGTACGTGGGGATGGATACGCAGTATTTT.

The gene calls are TRBV5-6 and TRBJ1-1, with 7 bases lining up with TRBD1. The germline gives CDR1 SGHDT, CDR2 YYEEEE. Losses at the gene ends were 2 bases for V and 5 bases for J; bases not matched to a gene: 3. This CDR3 has 13 amino acids. CDR3 region: CASSFNRGTEAFF. CDR3 nucleotides: TGTGCCAGCAGCTTTAACAGGGGAACTGAAGCTTTCTTT. Together with reference TRBV5-6 and TRBJ1-1, the CDR3 gives the full variable domain: DAGVTQSPTHLIKTRGQQVTLRCSPKSGHDTVSWYQQALGQGPQFIFQYYEEEERQRGNFPDRFSGHQFPNYSSELNVNALLLGDSALYLCASSFNRGTEAFFGQGTRLTVV.

The chain carries TRBV5-1 and TRBJ2-5; D might be TRBD1 or TRBD2, each matching 5 bases. CDR3 size: 14 residues. The V end lost 1 base, the J end lost 1 base, and 8 bases lay between the germline ends. Per germline, CDR1 SGHRS and CDR2 YFSETQ. The CDR3, as DNA: TGCGCCAGCAGCTTGACGGGGACCCAAGAGACCCAGTACTTC. This translates into CASSLTGTQETQYF.

The chain employs TRBV12-5 and TRBJ2-2; unclear D gene. Trimming shortened V by 1 base and J by 0 bases, and 9 bases separated the two germline ends. Germline-derived CDR1 and CDR2 are LGHNT and FRNRAP. The CDR3 spans 16 residues. The CDR3 spells CASGLGAASNTGELFF. CDR3 in DNA: TGTGCTAGTGGTTTGGGCGCGGCCTCGAACACCGGGGAGCTGTTTTTT.